A single TCR beta chain is shown here with its context. This clonotype was counted many times. No cognate antigen has been identified for it. No base quality information exists; no much larger clone differs at one position. From the cysteine up to the phenylalanine, the CDR3 has a length of 15 residues. The retained sequence is limited to the CDR3, 45 bases, with the frame set at the first base. V ends up 4 bases short and J 5 bases short, with an unmatched junction base count of 7. CDR1 LGHDT and CDR2 YNNKEL were looked up in the germline V gene (reference sequence). The time point label corresponds to: patch test 1, 2 weeks after DPC sensitization. Taken with the paper, the label for treatment or condition translates to: therapeutic diphenylcyclopropenone sensitization with weekly scalp DPC. At each patch-test visit, blood was drawn before the patch test was applied. Eligible patients were aged 18 to 70, diagnosed with alopecia, deemed suitable for DPC therapy, and excluded if pregnant. Total RNA was extracted from unfractionated whole blood collected in Tempus Blood RNA tubes.

Library method: RACE. Data came from a NextSeq 500. During library preparation, unique molecular identifiers were attached to individual cDNA molecules so that TCRs could be counted in a quantitative, reproducible way. Each blood RNA sample was used to sequence both TCR alpha and TCR beta chains. On the authors' methods: The median number of TCRs per sample was over 95,000, ranging from 23,224 to 690,600. The Decombinator software suite was used to annotate the V, J and CDR3 of the TCR reads. For PS versus PT1 abundance plots, all samples were subsampled to the same number of TCRs (28,000). TCRs were defined as expanded if absent before sensitization and observed at least eight times at the 2-week time point. The public reads were run again by TCRdb, first through fastp at Q25 and then through MiXCR, and only productive beta chains were kept. Every distinct CDR3 protein forms one entry, paired with its most common genes and DNA. TCRdb, rather than the study authors, made the V and J calls. In this sample the table shows some 400,000 distinct CDR3 sequences, approximately 4.4% of which occur a single time. About 2.1% of the sample comes from the top ten.

The sample is drawn from a study of human T cells and chemical hapten exposure (dated by TCRdb to the early 2020s). Turning to the overall study: For sensitization, 2% DPC in acetone was applied to a roughly 2 cm by roughly 2 cm area of upper inner arm skin. Weekly therapeutic DPC doses were additionally applied to the scalp of patients throughout the roughly 22-week study period. Patch testing was performed on the upper back with Finn chambers containing 0.01% DPC, and the patch tests were scored after 6 days according to International Contact Dermatitis Research Group standards. The patient cohort, mostly female, included alopecia areata with under or over 50% scalp involvement, alopecia totalis and alopecia universalis. Libraries were combined into a pool for sequencing, and differences in TCR yield between samples came mainly from small differences in library volumes within the pool. Peripheral blood TCR repertoire changes were tracked in vivo in alopecia patients during primary and secondary sensitization to the hapten diphenylcyclopropenone (DPC). Blood was sampled from patients pre-sensitization (week 0) and at 2, 6 and about 24 weeks after DPC sensitization. Blood for TCR sequencing was provided by twenty-nine alopecia patients at one to four time points (pre-sensitization, 2, 6 and 24 weeks). Broader findings and caveats from the paper: Compared with pre-sensitization or healthy control sets, expanded TCRs formed significantly more large CDR3 similarity clusters, which is consistent with antigen-driven responses. Because all patients had alopecia, a presumed autoimmune disease, the immune response of the patients might differ from that of healthy individuals. DPC sensitization did not change how many TCRs were above 1 in 1000 frequency, and no evidence was found of alterations in global repertoire structure. The number of PT1 expanded TCRs positively correlated with patch test score, significant at thresholds 8, 16 and 32 but not 4. Repeated subsampling changed both the strength of the expansion versus patch-test correlation and the threshold at which the correlation became significant.

The sample here was whole blood, taken in connection with sensitization to the hapten diphenylcyclopropenone (DPC). This sequence originates from a woman aged 50 to 65 with alopecia areata. Some clones in this sample may be carry-over from other donors' samples. The rearrangement joined TRBV3-1 to TRBJ2-3, and 9 junctional nucleotides match TRBD2. The sequenced DNA is TGTGCCAGCAGCCGGAATGCGGGAGGGCAAGATACGCAGTATTTT. This yields the protein CASSRNAGGQDTQYF.